This T cell receptor (beta chain) is drawn from a study of blood T cell repertoires in COVID-19. On the study more broadly: Material from acute and convalescent COVID-19 was sourced from the United States, Italy and Spain. PBMCs, B-cell-depleted T cells, or T cells were the source of the cDNA or gDNA that made up the material.

The method was immunoSEQ multiplex PCR; TCRdb's version includes in-frame clones alone and lacks a portion of them. The data contain a few hundred thousand clones, roughly 88% of them singletons. The CDR3 length is 14 residues. Looked up from germline, CDR1 is SEHNR and CDR2 is FQNEAQ (reference sequence). V lost 2 bases and J lost 2, with 9 bases in between. The origin of this receptor is a young woman who had recovered from COVID-19. The specimen sequenced was peripheral blood. The V call is TRBV7-9, the J call TRBJ1-2, with unresolved D. The DNA of the CDR3 is TGTGCCAGCAGCTTAAGCTTTCTGAACTATGGCTACACCTTC. The encoded protein is CASSLSFLNYGYTF.